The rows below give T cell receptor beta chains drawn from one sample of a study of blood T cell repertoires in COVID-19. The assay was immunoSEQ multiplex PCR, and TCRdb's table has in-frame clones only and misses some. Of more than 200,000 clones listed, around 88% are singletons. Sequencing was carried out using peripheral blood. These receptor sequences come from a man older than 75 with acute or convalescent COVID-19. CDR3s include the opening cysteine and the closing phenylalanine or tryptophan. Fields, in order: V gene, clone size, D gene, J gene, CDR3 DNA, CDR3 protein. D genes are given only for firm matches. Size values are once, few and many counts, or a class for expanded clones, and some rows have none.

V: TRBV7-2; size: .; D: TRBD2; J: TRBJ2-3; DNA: TGTGCCAGCACCCCCCTAGCGGGGGTTAGCACAGATACGCAGTATTTT; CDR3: CASTPLAGVSTDTQYF
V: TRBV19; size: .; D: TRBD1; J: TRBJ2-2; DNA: TGTGCCAGTAGTACTTCCAACAGGGGAACCGGGGAGCTGTTTTTT; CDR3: CASSTSNRGTGELFF
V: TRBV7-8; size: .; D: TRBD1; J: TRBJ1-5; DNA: TGTGCCAGCAGCTCTTGGGACAGGGTAAGCCAGCCCCAGCATTTT; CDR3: CASSSWDRVSQPQHF
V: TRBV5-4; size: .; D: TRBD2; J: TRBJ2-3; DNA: TGTGCCAGCAGCTTACTAGCGGGGGGTTCTTTATATACGCAGTATTTT; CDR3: CASSLLAGGSLYTQYF
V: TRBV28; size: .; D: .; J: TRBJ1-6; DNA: TGTGCCAGCATAGGGCAGGGAGGGTCACCCCTCCACTTT; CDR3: CASIGQGGSPLHF
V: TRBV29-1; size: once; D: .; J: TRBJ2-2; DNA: TGCAGCGTCCCCGGAGTCTCCGGGGAGCTGTTTTTT; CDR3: CSVPGVSGELFF
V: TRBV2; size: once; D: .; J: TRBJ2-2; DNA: TGTGCCAGCAGATCCGGACAAGGGACCGGGGAGCTGTTTTTT; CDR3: CASRSGQGTGELFF
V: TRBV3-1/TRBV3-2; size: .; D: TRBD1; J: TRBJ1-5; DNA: TGTGCCAGCAGCCAAGGGGGACAGGGCTATTTGAAGCCCCAGCATTTT; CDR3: CASSQGGQGYLKPQHF
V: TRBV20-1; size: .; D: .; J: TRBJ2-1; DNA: TGCAGTGCTAACTTCAATGAGCAGTTCTTC; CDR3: CSANFNEQFF
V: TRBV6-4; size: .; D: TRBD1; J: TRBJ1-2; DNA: TGTGCCAGCAGTGACGGGGACAGCGTCTATACCTTC; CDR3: CASSDGDSVYTF
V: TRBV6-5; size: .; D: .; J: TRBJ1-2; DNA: TGTGCCAGCAGCTTAGGCAGGGGAGACTATGGCTACACCTTC; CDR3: CASSLGRGDYGYTF
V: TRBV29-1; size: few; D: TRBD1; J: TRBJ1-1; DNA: TGCAGCGCCGGGACAGGGGGCACTGAAGCTTTCTTT; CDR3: CSAGTGGTEAFF
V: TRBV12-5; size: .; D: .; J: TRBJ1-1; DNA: TGTGCTAGTGGTCACGGAGGCACTGAAGCTTTCTTT; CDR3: CASGHGGTEAFF
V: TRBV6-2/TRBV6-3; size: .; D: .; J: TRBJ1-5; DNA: TGTGCCAGCAACCCGGGGGGACTAGGGGTTAGTAGCAATCAGCCCCAGCATTTT; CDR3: CASNPGGLGVSSNQPQHF
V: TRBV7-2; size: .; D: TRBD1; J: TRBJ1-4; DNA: TGTGCCAGCAGCCTACAGGGGGCTGGTGAAAAACTGTTTTTT; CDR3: CASSLQGAGEKLFF
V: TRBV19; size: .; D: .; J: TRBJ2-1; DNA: TGTGCCAGTAGCATCAGCTCCTACAATGAGCAGTTCTTC; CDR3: CASSISSYNEQFF
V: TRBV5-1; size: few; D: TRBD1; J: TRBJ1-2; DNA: TGCGCCAGCAGCTTGGCCGGGACAGGGTTTGGCTACACCTTC; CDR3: CASSLAGTGFGYTF
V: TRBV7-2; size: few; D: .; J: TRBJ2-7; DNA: TGTGCCAGCAGCTTAGGCCCTAGCTCGGGGGAGCAGTACTTC; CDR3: CASSLGPSSGEQYF
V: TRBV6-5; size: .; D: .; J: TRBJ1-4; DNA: TGTGCCAGCAGCCCCGACAGGCGAAGGAATGAAAAACTGTTTTTT; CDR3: CASSPDRRRNEKLFF
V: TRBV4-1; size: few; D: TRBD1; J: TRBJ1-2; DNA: TGCGCCAGCAGCCAAGACCAGACAGGGGGCGCGAGGGGCTACACCTTC; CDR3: CASSQDQTGGARGYTF
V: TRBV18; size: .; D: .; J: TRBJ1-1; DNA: TGTGCCAGCTCACCAACGGCGGACTTGAACACTGAAGCTTTCTTT; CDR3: CASSPTADLNTEAFF
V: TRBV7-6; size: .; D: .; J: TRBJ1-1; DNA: TGTGCCAGCAGCTCATCGGGGGTCAAAGCTGAAGCTTTCTTT; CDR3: CASSSSGVKAEAFF
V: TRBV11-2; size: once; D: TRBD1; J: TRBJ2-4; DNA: TGTGCCAGCAGCTCCGGGACAGGGGGGACGTTAGCCAAAAACATTCAGTACTTC; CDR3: CASSSGTGGTLAKNIQYF
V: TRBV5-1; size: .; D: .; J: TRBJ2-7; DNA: TGCGCCAGCAGCTTGGGTGACGGTAGCGAGAACGAGCAGTACTTC; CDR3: CASSLGDGSENEQYF
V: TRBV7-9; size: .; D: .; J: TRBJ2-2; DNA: TGTGCCAGCAGCTTAGGGGCGAGGGCCGGGGAGCTGTTTTTT; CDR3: CASSLGARAGELFF
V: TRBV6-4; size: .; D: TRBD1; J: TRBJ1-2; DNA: TGTGCCAGCAGACCCGGGACAGATAACTATGGCTACACCTTC; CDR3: CASRPGTDNYGYTF
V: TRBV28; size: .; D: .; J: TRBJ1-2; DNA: TGTGCCAGCAGGCAGCAGGGTTATGGCTACACCTTC; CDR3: CASRQQGYGYTF
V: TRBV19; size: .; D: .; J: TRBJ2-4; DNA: TGTGCCAGTGCCGGACAGAAAAACATTCAGTACTTC; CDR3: CASAGQKNIQYF
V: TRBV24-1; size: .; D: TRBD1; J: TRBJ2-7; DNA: TGTGCCACCAGTGACCCGAGGACAGGGTTCGAGCAGTACTTC; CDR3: CATSDPRTGFEQYF
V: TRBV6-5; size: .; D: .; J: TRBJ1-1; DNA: TGTGCCAGCAGTTACTCGATACAGCCGAACACTGAAGCTTTCTTT; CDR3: CASSYSIQPNTEAFF
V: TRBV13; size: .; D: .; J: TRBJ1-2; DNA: TGTGCCAGCAGCTTAGGGCAGGTTAACTATGGCTACACCTTC; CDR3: CASSLGQVNYGYTF
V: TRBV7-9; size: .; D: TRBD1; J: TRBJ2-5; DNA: TGTGCCAGCAGCACCAGGGGGCCGGGAGAGACCCAGTACTTC; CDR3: CASSTRGPGETQYF
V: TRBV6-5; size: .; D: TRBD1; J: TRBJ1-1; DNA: TGTGCCACCAGGACAGGGAAGAACACTGAAGCTTTCTTT; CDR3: CATRTGKNTEAFF
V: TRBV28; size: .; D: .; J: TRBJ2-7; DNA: TGTGCCAGCAGCCCCCAGACCTACGAGCAGTACTTC; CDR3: CASSPQTYEQYF
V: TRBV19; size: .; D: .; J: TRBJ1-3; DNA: TGTGCCAGTAGTATATCGGCGTATAGCGGCGGGCGAAACACCATATATTTT; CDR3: CASSISAYSGGRNTIYF
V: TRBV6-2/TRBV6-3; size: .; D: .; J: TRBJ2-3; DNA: TGTGCCAGCAGTCTGAGGGAATATACGCAGTATTTT; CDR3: CASSLREYTQYF
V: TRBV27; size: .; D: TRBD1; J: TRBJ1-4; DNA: TGTGCCAGCAGTTTATATCCCGGACAGGGTTATCCTAATGAAAAACTGTTTTTT; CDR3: CASSLYPGQGYPNEKLFF
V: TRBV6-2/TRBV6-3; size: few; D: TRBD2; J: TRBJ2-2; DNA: TGTGCCAGCAGTTACATCCCGGGACTAGTTGTCCCCGGGGAGCTGTTTTTT; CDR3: CASSYIPGLVVPGELFF
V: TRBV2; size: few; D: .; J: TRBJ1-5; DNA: TGTGCCAGCAGTGGATCAGGGGACCAGCCCCAGCATTTT; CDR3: CASSGSGDQPQHF
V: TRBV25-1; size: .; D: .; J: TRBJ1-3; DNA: TGTGCCAGCAGCGACAGGCTTGGAGCTGGAAACACCATATATTTT; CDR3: CASSDRLGAGNTIYF
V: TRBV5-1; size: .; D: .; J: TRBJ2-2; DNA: TGCGCCAGCAGCTTGGGGACTCCCGGGATCACCGGGGAGCTGTTTTTT; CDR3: CASSLGTPGITGELFF
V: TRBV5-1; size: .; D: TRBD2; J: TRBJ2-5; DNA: TGCGCCAGCAGCTCCCAAACTAGCGGCGGAGGGGAGACCCAGTACTTC; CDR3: CASSSQTSGGGETQYF
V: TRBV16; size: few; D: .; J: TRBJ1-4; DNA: TGTGCCAGCAGCCCCCCGGGGGTGCGGGAAAAACTGTTTTTT; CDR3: CASSPPGVREKLFF
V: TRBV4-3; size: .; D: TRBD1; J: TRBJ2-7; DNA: TGCGCCAGCAGCCAAGAACCACAGGGGGCTTATAACGAGCAGTACTTC; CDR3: CASSQEPQGAYNEQYF
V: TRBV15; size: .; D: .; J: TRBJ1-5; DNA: TGTGCCACCAGCAGTTCGGGCAATCAGCCCCAGCATTTT; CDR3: CATSSSGNQPQHF
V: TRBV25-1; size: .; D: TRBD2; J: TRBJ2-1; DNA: TGTGCCAGCACCCAAACTCGACTAGCGGGAGGCAATGAGCAGTTCTTC; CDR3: CASTQTRLAGGNEQFF
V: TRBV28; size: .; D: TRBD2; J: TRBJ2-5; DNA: TGTGCCAGCAGTTTAATTGCGGGGGGGGCCCGAGAGACCCAGTACTTC; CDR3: CASSLIAGGARETQYF
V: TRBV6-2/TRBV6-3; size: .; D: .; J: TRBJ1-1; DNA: TGTGCCAGCAGCCTAACGGGGGATGGCGGCACTGAAGCTTTCTTT; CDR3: CASSLTGDGGTEAFF
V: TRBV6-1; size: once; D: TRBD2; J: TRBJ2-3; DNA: TGTGCCAGCAGTGAAGGGCGGGGGGACACAGATACGCAGTATTTT; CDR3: CASSEGRGDTDTQYF